This entry lists 28 T cell receptor beta chains sequenced from one sample in a study of post-analysis software for immune sequencing data. Findings and caveats of the study: In patients, roughly 5 TRBV segments were more frequent than in controls, with TRBV5-6, TRBV5-1 and TRBV20-1 among them.

Each TCR beta cDNA library carried unique molecular identifiers. Each CDR3 protein gets one entry after TCRdb re-called the PCR reads with MiXCR. The table lists some 890,000 distinct CDR3 sequences, roughly half of them singletons, with approximately 4.4% in the top ten. These receptors' targets are unknown. Sequenced: blood. The receptors here all came from a girl aged 10-17 years with multiple sclerosis.

The V call is TRBV4-1, the J call TRBJ2-2, with D perhaps being TRBD1 or TRBD2 (6 bases each). The CDR3 length is 15 residues. With 0 bases removed from V and 6 bases from J, the gap between germline ends came to 11 bases. Germline V CDR1 and CDR2: MGHRA, YSYEKL. In DNA, the CDR3 is TGCGCCAGCAGCCAAGAAGGGGGGCTGCCCGGGGAGCTGTTTTTT. Translation: CASSQEGGLPGELFF.

The gene calls are TRBV18 and TRBJ2-7; D is uncertain. V lost 1 base and J 0 bases, leaving 13 bases between the germline ends. The CDR3 covers 16 residues. Germline lookup yields CDR1 KGHSH and CDR2 LQKENI. DNA for the CDR3: TGTGCCAGCTCACCACGGAAGCCCGAGCACTCCTACGAGCAGTACTTC. This sequence encodes CASSPRKPEHSYEQYF.

CDR3 DNA: TGCAGTGCATTGAAGACTAGCGGGAACAATGAGCAGTTCTTC. It translates to CSALKTSGNNEQFF. J is TRBJ2-1 and V is TRBV20-1; TRBD2 aligns across 11 bases. Trimming took 6 bases from V and 5 from J; bases not matched to a gene: 6. Germline CDR1 reads DFQATT; CDR2 reads SNEGSKA (reference sequence). The CDR3 contains 14 residues.

The V and J genes are TRBV20-1 and TRBJ1-6; D remains ambiguous. V was pared by 5 bases and J by 10 bases, with 15 bases between. This CDR3 contains 13 residues. Per germline, CDR1 DFQATT and CDR2 SNEGSKA (reference sequence). The CDR3 DNA is TGCAGTGCTCATCCTGAGGCCGGGTCACCCCTCCACTTT. It encodes CSAHPEAGSPLHF.

This sequence joins TRBV27 and TRBJ1-4, with D unclear. Germline assignment: CDR1 MNHEY and CDR2 SMNVEV (reference sequence). The CDR3 length is 13 residues. V lost 3 bases and J lost 12, with 14 bases in between. CDR3: CASSFPGSPELFF. CDR3 bases: TGTGCCAGCAGTTTCCCCGGATCGCCGGAACTGTTTTTT.

CDR3 amino acids: CASSQDPMEETQYF. CDR3 sequence (DNA): TGTGCCAGCAGCCAAGACCCGATGGAAGAGACCCAGTACTTC. The gene calls are TRBV3-1 and TRBJ2-5; D remains ambiguous. Trimming removed 0 bases at V and 3 bases at J, with 8 bases between. The germline V gene encodes CDR1 LGHDT and CDR2 YNNKEL (reference sequence). This CDR3 is 14 amino acids long.

This clonotype was found once. This chain links TRBV7-2 with TRBJ1-1; a weak D match, TRBD1 (5 bases). The CDR3 has 16 residues. CDR1 SGHTA and CDR2 FQGNSA come from the germline V gene. V shed 3 bases and J shed 5 bases, with 19 bases lying between them. In DNA form, the CDR3 reads TGTGCCAGCAGCTTCTGGGACTCTGGGGGTTGGACTGAAGCTTTCTTT. It is translated as CASSFWDSGGWTEAFF.

CDR3 DNA: TGTGCCAGCAGTTTTTATGAGGCGGCCACCTCCTACAATGAGCAGTTCTTC. It translates to CASSFYEAATSYNEQFF. This rearrangement joins TRBV12-3 or TRBV12-4 to TRBJ2-1; D remains ambiguous. V lost 3 bases, J lost 0 bases, and 15 bases lay in between. This CDR3 has 17 amino acids.

This chain uses TRBV15 with TRBJ2-7; 13 bases fit TRBD2. Unmatched junction bases numbered 10, after V lost 2 bases and J lost 6 bases. The CDR3 runs to 17 residues. CDR1 is LNHNV and CDR2 is YYDKDF in the germline V gene (reference sequence). The DNA of the CDR3 is TGTGCCACCAGCAGACAACCGGGACTAGCGGGGACGCTCGAGCAGTACTTC. This translates into CATSRQPGLAGTLEQYF.

The chain uses TRBV7-8 and TRBJ2-7, with TRBD2 matching over 8 bases. CDR1 and CDR2 from the germline V gene are SGHVS and FQNEAQ. Trimming at V came to 6 bases and at J to 2 bases, leaving 9 bases not matched to a gene. CDR3 length: 15 amino acids. Here the CDR3 reads CASRPPSGFTYEQYF. The CDR3 coding sequence is TGTGCCAGCAGACCTCCTAGCGGGTTCACCTACGAGCAGTACTTC.

This sequence joins TRBV2 and TRBJ1-2; the D gene is possibly TRBD1 (5 bases). CDR1 is SNHLY and CDR2 is FYNNEI in the germline V gene. CDR3 length equals 14 residues. The V and J ends lost 6 bases and 1 base respectively, with 12 bases between them. DNA for the CDR3: TGTGCCAGCAGGGGGACGGTTATTAACTATGGCTACACCTTC. Its translation is CASRGTVINYGYTF. Full variable domain (missing parts from reference TRBV2 and TRBJ1-2): EPEVTQTPSHQVTQMGQEVILRCVPISNHLYFYWYRQILGQKVEFLVSFYNNEISEKSEIFDDQFSVERPDGSNFTLKIRSTKLEDSAMYFCASRGTVINYGYTFGSGTRLTVV.

This clonotype was recorded a few times. In nucleotides, the CDR3 is TGTGCCAGCAGCCCCCGTGGGGCTAGCGGAATACAAGAGACCCAGTACTTC. Translation: CASSPRGASGIQETQYF. The rearrangement uses TRBV4-2 and TRBJ2-5; 7 nucleotides match TRBD2. The CDR3 sequence is 17 residues long. Per germline, CDR1 LGHNA and CDR2 YNFKEQ. The V and J ends lost 4 bases and 2 bases, in that order; junction bases with no gene match: 13.

The chain has TRBV6-4 and TRBJ2-4, with D possibly TRBD2 on 7 matching bases. Trimming removed 0 bases from V and 5 bases from J, with 14 bases in between. CDR1 MRHNA and CDR2 SNTAGT come from the germline V gene. CDR3 size: 16 residues. The chain's CDR3 is CASSDSGGAGQNIQYF. The CDR3 DNA sequence: TGTGCCAGCAGTGACTCGGGGGGGGCCGGCCAAAACATTCAGTACTTC.

The chain couples TRBV15 to TRBJ2-7; possible D gene TRBD2, 6 bases. Trimming removed 5 bases from V and 0 bases from J, with 8 bases in between. The CDR3 has 13 amino acids. Germline V lookup: CDR1 LNHNV, CDR2 YYDKDF (reference sequence). The CDR3 bases are TGTGCCACCAGCCTTAGCGGCTCCTACGAGCAGTACTTC. Translated, it gives CATSLSGSYEQYF.

The V and J genes are TRBV5-1 and TRBJ2-7, with unresolved D. This CDR3 spans 15 amino acids. From germline, CDR1 is SGHRS and CDR2 YFSETQ. The V gene lost 0 bases and the J gene lost 0 bases, with 10 bases spanning the gap. CDR3 nucleotides: TGCGCCAGCAGCTTGGGCTTCGGTGACTCCTACGAGCAGTACTTC. Translated: CASSLGFGDSYEQYF.

The V gene is TRBV3-1, the J gene TRBJ2-7; the D is unclear. V was trimmed by 0 bases and J by 3 bases, leaving 6 bases between them. The V gene's germline CDR1 is LGHDT and CDR2 YNNKEL (reference sequence). The CDR3 runs to 13 residues. The CDR3 DNA follows: TGTGCCAGCAGCCAAGAGTTCAACTACGAGCAGTACTTC. Residues: CASSQEFNYEQYF.

This clonotype was seen a few times. The V call is TRBV20-1, the J call TRBJ2-1, with D possibly called TRBD1 or TRBD2 (5 bases each). Trimming pared 5 bases from V and 2 bases from J, leaving 19 bases between. Germline CDR1 and CDR2: DFQATT and SNEGSKA (reference sequence). This CDR3 is built from 16 residues. The CDR3 here is CSAPDSTRGAYNEQFF. CDR3 in DNA: TGCAGTGCTCCCGACAGTACTAGAGGGGCCTACAATGAGCAGTTCTTC.

This chain connects TRBV7-6 to TRBJ1-2, with D unclear. Per the germline V gene, CDR1 is SGHVS and CDR2 is FNYEAQ. V was shortened by 0 bases and J by 4 bases, with 12 bases between the two germline ends. The CDR3 consists of 15 residues. The chain's CDR3 is CASSLAFGLGYGYTF. The CDR3 DNA reads as TGTGCCAGCAGCTTAGCGTTTGGGTTAGGCTATGGCTACACCTTC.

V and J are TRBV5-1 and TRBJ2-3; 12 positions agree with TRBD2. Losses at the gene ends were 3 bases for V and 3 bases for J; bases not matched to a gene: 8. CDR1 is SGHRS and CDR2 is YFSETQ in the germline V gene. The CDR3 has 17 residues. CDR3 sequence reads: CASSYVPGTSGTDTQYF. The CDR3 coding sequence is TGCGCCAGCAGCTACGTGCCCGGGACTAGCGGGACAGATACGCAGTATTTT.

V gene TRBV5-5 combines with J gene TRBJ2-1; D call uncertain. The V end lost 0 bases, the J end lost 8 bases, and 6 bases lay between the germline ends. Looked up from germline, CDR1 is SGHKS and CDR2 is YYEKEE (reference sequence). The CDR3 extends over 12 amino acids. The CDR3 DNA is TGTGCCAGCAGCTTGGACGGGTATGAGCAGTTCTTC. The encoded protein is CASSLDGYEQFF.

This chain links TRBV11-1 with TRBJ2-5, with TRBD1 as a possible D gene (6 bases). This CDR3 has 18 residues. The V end was cut by 0 bases, the J end by 11 bases, with 28 bases between. The germline V gene has CDR1 SGHAT and CDR2 FQDESV (reference sequence). Here the CDR3 reads CASSLASSGWGLYNEQYF. The CDR3 DNA follows: TGTGCCAGCAGCTTAGCCTCAAGCGGATGGGGGCTCTACAATGAGCAGTACTTC.

The chain joins TRBV6-1 to TRBJ2-1; tentatively, D is TRBD2 (5 bases). The CDR3 spans 15 residues. The germline V gene encodes CDR1 MNHNS and CDR2 SASEGT. With 5 bases removed from V and 3 bases from J, the gap between germline ends came to 14 bases. In DNA, the CDR3 is TGTGCCAGCAGTACCGGGTCGGAGGACTACAATGAGCAGTTCTTC. Protein: CASSTGSEDYNEQFF.

The chain recombines TRBV29-1 with TRBJ1-2; the D gene is possibly TRBD1 (5 bases). Germline V CDR1 and CDR2: SQVTM, ANQGSEA. The CDR3 spans 12 residues. The DNA of the CDR3 is TGCAGTATTGGCGGGACCCAGTATGGCTACACCTTC. Translating gives CSIGGTQYGYTF.

The V call is TRBV6-2 or TRBV6-3, the J call TRBJ2-7, with a possible D match to TRBD1 (6 bases). The CDR3 is 14 residues long. V was pared by 1 base and J by 4 bases, with 11 bases between. Per the germline V gene, CDR1 is MNHEY and CDR2 is SVGEGT. CDR3 in amino acids: CASSYLGAGYEQYF. The DNA of the CDR3 is TGTGCCAGCAGTTACTTGGGGGCCGGTTACGAGCAGTACTTC.

The chain employs TRBV12-3 or TRBV12-4 and TRBJ2-7; D uncertain. V shed 6 bases and J shed 2 bases, with 8 bases lying between them. This CDR3 is 12 amino acids long. CDR3 region: CASSLQTYEQYF. In nucleotides, the CDR3 is TGTGCCAGCAGCCTCCAAACCTACGAGCAGTACTTC.

This clonotype was observed a few times. The gene calls are TRBV6-6 and TRBJ2-1; 16 positions agree with TRBD2. The CDR3 runs 17 residues. V shed 2 bases and J 7 bases; nucleotides not matched to a gene: 5. The germline gives CDR1 MNHNY, CDR2 SVGAGI (reference sequence). This CDR3 reads CASSYGTSGGARNEQFF. CDR3 in DNA: TGTGCCAGCAGTTACGGGACTAGCGGGGGGGCCCGGAATGAGCAGTTCTTC.

The chain joins TRBV20-1 to TRBJ2-5; D may be TRBD1 (5 bases). With the DNA end fitting TRBJ2-7 better, the J assignment may be wrong. Germline V lookup: CDR1 DFQATT, CDR2 SNEGSKA (reference sequence). This CDR3 has 16 residues. The CDR3 nucleotides read TGCAGTGCTAGAGATATCAGGGCAGGTTCTTCCTACGAGCAGTACTTC. Amino acid sequence: CSARDIRAGSSYEQYF.

This clonotype was picked up many times. The chain joins TRBV29-1 to TRBJ2-6; D may be TRBD1 (6 bases). The germline gives CDR1 SQVTM, CDR2 ANQGSEA. This CDR3 has 13 amino acids. Trimming took 4 bases from V and 2 from J, leaving 6 bases between them. CDR3 protein: CSVAGAGANVLTF. The CDR3 DNA is TGCAGCGTTGCAGGGGCTGGGGCCAACGTCCTGACTTTC. Using reference TRBV29-1 and TRBJ2-6 for the parts outside the CDR3, the full variable domain is SAVISQKPSRDICQRGTSLTIQCQVDSQVTMMFWYRQQPGQSLTLIATANQGSEATYESGFVIDKFPISRPNLTFSTLTVSNMSPEDSSIYLCSVAGAGANVLTFGAGSRLTVL.